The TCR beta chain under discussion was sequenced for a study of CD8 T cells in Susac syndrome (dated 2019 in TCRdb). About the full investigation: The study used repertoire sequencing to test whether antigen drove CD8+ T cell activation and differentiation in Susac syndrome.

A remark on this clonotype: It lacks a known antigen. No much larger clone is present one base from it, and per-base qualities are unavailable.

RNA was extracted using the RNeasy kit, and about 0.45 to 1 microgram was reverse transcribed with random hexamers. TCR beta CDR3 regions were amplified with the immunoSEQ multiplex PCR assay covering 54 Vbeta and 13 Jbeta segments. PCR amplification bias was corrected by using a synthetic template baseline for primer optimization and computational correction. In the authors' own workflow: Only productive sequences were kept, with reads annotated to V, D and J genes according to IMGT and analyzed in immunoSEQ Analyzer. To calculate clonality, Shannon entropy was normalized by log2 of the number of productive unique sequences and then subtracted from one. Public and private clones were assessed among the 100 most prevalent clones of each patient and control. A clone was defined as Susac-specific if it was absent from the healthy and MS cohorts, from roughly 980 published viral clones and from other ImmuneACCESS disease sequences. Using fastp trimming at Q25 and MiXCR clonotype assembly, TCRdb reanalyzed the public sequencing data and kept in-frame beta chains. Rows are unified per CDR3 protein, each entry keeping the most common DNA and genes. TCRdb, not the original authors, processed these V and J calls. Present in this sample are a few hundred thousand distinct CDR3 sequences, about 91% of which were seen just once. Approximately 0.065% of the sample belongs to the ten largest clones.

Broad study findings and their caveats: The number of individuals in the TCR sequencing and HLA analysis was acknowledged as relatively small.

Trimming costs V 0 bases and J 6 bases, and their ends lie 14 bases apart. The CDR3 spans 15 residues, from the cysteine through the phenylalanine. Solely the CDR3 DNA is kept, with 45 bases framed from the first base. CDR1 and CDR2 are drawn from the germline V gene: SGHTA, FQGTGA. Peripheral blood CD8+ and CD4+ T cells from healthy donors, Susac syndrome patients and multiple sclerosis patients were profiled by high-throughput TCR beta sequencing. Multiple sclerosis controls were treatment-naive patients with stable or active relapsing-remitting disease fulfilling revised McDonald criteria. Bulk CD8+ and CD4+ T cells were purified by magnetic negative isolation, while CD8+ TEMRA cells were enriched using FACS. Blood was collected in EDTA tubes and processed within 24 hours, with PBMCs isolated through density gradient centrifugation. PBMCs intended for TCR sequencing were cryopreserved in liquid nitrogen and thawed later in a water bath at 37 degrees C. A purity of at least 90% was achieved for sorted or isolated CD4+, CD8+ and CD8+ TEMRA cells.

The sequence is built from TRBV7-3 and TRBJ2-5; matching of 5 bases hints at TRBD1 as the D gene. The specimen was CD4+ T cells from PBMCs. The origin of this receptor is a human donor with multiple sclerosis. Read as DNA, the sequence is TGTGCCAGCAGCTTAACGGGGCATCTCAGTCAGACCCAGTACTTC. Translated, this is CASSLTGHLSQTQYF.